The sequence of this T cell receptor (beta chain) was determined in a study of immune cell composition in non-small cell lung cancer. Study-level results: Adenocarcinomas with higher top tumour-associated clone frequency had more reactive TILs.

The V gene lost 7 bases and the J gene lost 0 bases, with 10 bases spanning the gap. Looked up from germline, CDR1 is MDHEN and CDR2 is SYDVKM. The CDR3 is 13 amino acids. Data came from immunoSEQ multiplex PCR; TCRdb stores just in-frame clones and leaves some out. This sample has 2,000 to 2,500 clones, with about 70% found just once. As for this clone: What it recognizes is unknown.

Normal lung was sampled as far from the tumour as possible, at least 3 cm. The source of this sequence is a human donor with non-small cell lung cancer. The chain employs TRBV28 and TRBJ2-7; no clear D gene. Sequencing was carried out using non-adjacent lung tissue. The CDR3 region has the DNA TGTGCCAGCAAGCGTCAGAGCTCCTACGAGCAGTACTTC. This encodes CASKRQSSYEQYF.